Listed below are T cell receptor beta chains from one sample, sequenced in a study of blood T cell repertoires in COVID-19. TCRdb keeps only in-frame clones here, not all; method: immunoSEQ multiplex PCR. The sample includes about 480,000 clones, about 89% of them seen just once. The sequenced sample was peripheral blood. The source is a woman aged 45 to 65 with COVID-19, enrolled during active disease. Both conserved end residues are part of each CDR3. A D gene is named only where the DNA matches it firmly. A clone size is listed for some rows: how often the clone was seen (once, few, many), or a class if it is expanded.

CDR3 protein: CASTSVGDSSYEQYF
CDR3 DNA: TGTGCCAGCACTTCAGTGGGGGACAGCTCCTACGAGCAGTACTTC
J gene: TRBJ2-7
D gene: TRBD1
clone size: .
V gene: TRBV5-6
CDR3 length: 15

CDR3 protein: CASSTSRGRDTQYF
CDR3 DNA: TGTGCCAGCAGTACCTCCCGGGGAAGGGATACGCAGTATTTT
J gene: TRBJ2-3
D gene: .
clone size: .
V gene: TRBV27
CDR3 length: 14

CDR3 protein: CASSQDHLAGRNTGELFF
CDR3 DNA: TGTGCCAGCAGCCAAGATCACCTTGCGGGGAGGAACACCGGGGAGCTGTTTTTT
J gene: TRBJ2-2
D gene: .
clone size: .
V gene: TRBV3-1/TRBV3-2
CDR3 length: 18

CDR3 protein: CASNRGTGLLGYTF
CDR3 DNA: TGTGCCAGTAACCGGGGAACAGGGCTACTCGGCTACACCTTC
J gene: TRBJ1-2
D gene: .
clone size: .
V gene: TRBV19
CDR3 length: 14

CDR3 protein: CASSEQGKNIQYF
CDR3 DNA: TGTGCCAGCAGCGAACAGGGTAAAAACATTCAGTACTTC
J gene: TRBJ2-4
D gene: .
clone size: .
V gene: TRBV12-3/TRBV12-4
CDR3 length: 13

CDR3 protein: CAISEGGMNTEAFF
CDR3 DNA: TGTGCCATCAGTGAGGGAGGGATGAACACTGAAGCTTTCTTT
J gene: TRBJ1-1
D gene: .
clone size: .
V gene: TRBV10-3
CDR3 length: 14

CDR3 protein: CASSQDGAGYGYTF
CDR3 DNA: TGCGCCAGCAGCCAAGATGGGGCAGGCTATGGCTACACCTTC
J gene: TRBJ1-2
D gene: .
clone size: .
V gene: TRBV4-1
CDR3 length: 14

CDR3 protein: CASSSTGVNEQFF
CDR3 DNA: TGTGCCAGCAGTTCTACAGGGGTCAATGAGCAGTTCTTC
J gene: TRBJ2-1
D gene: TRBD1
clone size: few
V gene: TRBV6-2/TRBV6-3
CDR3 length: 13

CDR3 protein: CAWTTGNNYGYTF
CDR3 DNA: TGTGCCTGGACGACAGGGAACAACTATGGCTACACCTTC
J gene: TRBJ1-2
D gene: TRBD1
clone size: .
V gene: TRBV30
CDR3 length: 13

CDR3 protein: CASSKGADYGYTF
CDR3 DNA: TGTGCCAGCAGTAAGGGGGCGGACTATGGCTACACCTTC
J gene: TRBJ1-2
D gene: TRBD1
clone size: .
V gene: TRBV6-5
CDR3 length: 13

CDR3 protein: CASSLDWAGSRGLFF
CDR3 DNA: TGTGCCAGCAGCTTAGATTGGGCTGGATCAAGGGGGCTGTTTTTT
J gene: TRBJ1-4
D gene: .
clone size: .
V gene: TRBV7-2
CDR3 length: 15